The next 27 T cell receptor beta chains were all read from a single sample in a study of blood T cell repertoires in COVID-19. TCRdb's table, derived via immunoSEQ multiplex PCR, lists solely in-frame clones and lacks some. The table records 470,000 or so clones, approximately 85% of them present only once. The sample consisted of peripheral blood. These TCRs come from a human donor in a cohort sampled during active COVID-19.

Details on this clone: This CDR3 is also generated by other DNA sequences in the sample. V and J are TRBV5-1 and TRBJ1-1; D is unclear. The CDR3 contains 14 residues. Germline CDR1 reads SGHRS; CDR2 reads YFSETQ. Trimming cost V 0 bases and J 0 bases, with 6 bases left between them. DNA for the CDR3: TGCGCCAGCAGCTTGGGAGTTATGAACACTGAAGCTTTCTTT. This encodes CASSLGVMNTEAFF. The variable domain in full, completed from reference TRBV5-1 and TRBJ1-1, reads KAGVTQTPRYLIKTRGQQVTLSCSPISGHRSVSWYQQTPGQGLQFLFEYFSETQRNKGNFPGRFSGRQFSNSRSEMNVSTLELGDSALYLCASSLGVMNTEAFFGQGTRLTVV.

This clone came up a few times. The gene calls are TRBV7-6 and TRBJ1-2; weak D call: TRBD1 (6 bases). There are 16 residues in the CDR3. Germline assignment: CDR1 SGHVS and CDR2 FNYEAQ. Trimming shortened V by 0 bases and J by 6 bases, and 17 bases separated the two germline ends. CDR3 residues: CASSLARGRGRDGYTF. The CDR3 DNA follows: TGTGCCAGCAGCTTAGCGCGCGGCAGGGGACGGGATGGCTACACCTTC. Supplemented by reference TRBV7-6 and TRBJ1-2, the full variable domain reads GAGVSQSPRYKVTKRGQDVALRCDPISGHVSLYWYRQALGQGPEFLTYFNYEAQQDKSGLPNDRFSAERPEGSISTLTIQRTEQRDSAMYRCASSLARGRGRDGYTFGSGTRLTVV.

J is TRBJ2-1 and V is TRBV29-1; possible D gene TRBD2, 7 bases. The CDR3 extends over 15 amino acids. The germline V and J ends were trimmed by 7 bases and 0 bases, with 16 bases remaining between them. The germline CDR1 and CDR2 sequences are SQVTM and ANQGSEA. The DNA for the CDR3 is TGCAGCGCGGTACAGGGCGGGAGCTCCTACAATGAGCAGTTCTTC. Its protein is CSAVQGGSSYNEQFF.

This chain links TRBV15 with TRBJ1-2, with TRBD1 identical over 9 bases. Germline V gives CDR1 LNHNV, CDR2 YYDKDF (reference sequence). CDR3 size: 15 residues. The V segment lost 3 bases and the J segment 2 bases; nucleotides outside the gene matches: 4. CDR3 sequence (DNA): TGTGCCACCAGCAGGGTTGGACAGGGGAACTATGGCTACACCTTC. This translates into CATSRVGQGNYGYTF.

The CDR3 loop reads CASSQAGGARNEQFF. As DNA, the CDR3 is TGTGCCAGCAGCCAGGCCGGGGGAGCTCGGAATGAGCAGTTCTTC. The V call is TRBV4-2, the J call TRBJ2-1; TRBD2 is a possible D gene (6 bases). The CDR3 runs to 15 residues. CDR1 is LGHNA and CDR2 is YNFKEQ in the germline V gene. V lost 3 bases, J lost 7 bases, and 16 bases lay in between.

V is TRBV11-2 and J is TRBJ2-7; TRBD2 agrees at 14 bases. Germline values: CDR1 SGHAT, CDR2 FQNNGV. V was pared by 5 bases and J by 8 bases, with 8 bases of the junction left unmatched. This CDR3 is 15 amino acids long. In DNA form, the CDR3 reads TGTGCCAGCAGCGCCGGACTAGCGGGGGGAGGCAAGCAGTACTTC. This gives the protein CASSAGLAGGGKQYF.

The V and J genes are TRBV7-2 and TRBJ1-2; a possible D gene is TRBD1 (6 bases). This CDR3 is built from 14 residues. V was shortened by 5 bases and J by 2 bases, with 12 bases between the two germline ends. Germline V gene sequence: CDR1 SGHTA, CDR2 FQGNSA. CDR3 loop: CASSPGGRNYGYTF. As DNA, the CDR3 is TGTGCCAGCAGCCCCGGGGGGCGGAACTATGGCTACACCTTC.

J is TRBJ1-1 and V is TRBV18; no clear D. The V and J ends lost 0 bases and 7 bases respectively, with 9 bases between them. Germline V gene sequence: CDR1 KGHSH, CDR2 LQKENI. The CDR3 is 13 residues long. For the CDR3, the DNA is TGTGCCAGCTCACCACCGTTGAGAATTGAAGCTTTCTTT. This encodes CASSPPLRIEAFF.

The V and J genes are TRBV19 and TRBJ2-5; D is perhaps TRBD2 (5 bases). V lost 3 bases and J lost 5, with 16 bases in between. CDR1 is LNHDA and CDR2 is SQIVND in the germline V gene (reference sequence). There are 15 residues in the CDR3. CDR3 loop: CASSIVGAIRETQYF. The CDR3, as DNA: TGTGCCAGTAGTATTGTGGGAGCGATTAGGGAGACCCAGTACTTC.

This sequence joins TRBV4-1 and TRBJ1-1, with D possibly being TRBD1 (5 bases). V dropped 3 bases and J dropped 3 bases, with 14 bases sitting between them. CDR1 MGHRA and CDR2 YSYEKL come from the germline V gene. This CDR3 is built from 15 residues. The CDR3 reads CASSQTAARDTEAFF. The CDR3 bases are TGCGCCAGCAGCCAGACAGCAGCGCGAGACACTGAAGCTTTCTTT.

The rearrangement links TRBV9 to TRBJ2-5, with 11 bases aligning to TRBD2. This CDR3 contains 14 residues. The J segment lost 4 bases and the V segment lost 3 bases, leaving 2 bases of the junction unmatched. CDR1 SGDLS and CDR2 YYNGEE come from the germline V gene. Written as DNA, the CDR3 is TGTGCCAGCAGCGGAGGGACTAGCGGAGAGACCCAGTACTTC. Translation: CASSGGTSGETQYF.

The V gene is TRBV10-2, the J gene TRBJ2-3, with 13 bases matching TRBD2. Germline V gene sequence: CDR1 WSHSY, CDR2 SAAADI. V was pared by 8 bases and J by 0 bases, with 11 bases of the junction left unmatched. The CDR3 contains 18 residues. CDR3 nucleotides: TGCGCCAGCTACGGACTAGCGGGAGACGGGCCGAGCACAGATACGCAGTATTTT. Residues: CASYGLAGDGPSTDTQYF.

This chain links TRBV28 with TRBJ1-1; 7 nucleotides line up with TRBD1. The CDR3 extends over 15 amino acids. The germline CDR1 and CDR2 sequences are MDHEN and SYDVKM. V was clipped by 6 bases and J by 3 bases; unmatched bases: 10. The CDR3 is CASRSTGRVDTEAFF. CDR3 DNA: TGTGCCAGCAGGTCGACAGGGAGAGTAGACACTGAAGCTTTCTTT.

CDR3 in amino acids: CASSEDWEGAKNIQYF. DNA of the CDR3: TGTGCCAGTAGTGAGGACTGGGAGGGAGCCAAAAACATTCAGTACTTC. V is TRBV19 and J is TRBJ2-4, with 7 nucleotides matching TRBD2. CDR1 is LNHDA and CDR2 is SQIVND in the germline V gene (reference sequence). The J segment lost 0 bases and the V segment lost 5 bases, leaving 7 bases of the junction unmatched. This CDR3 has 16 residues. Filled out from reference TRBV19 and TRBJ2-4, the complete variable domain reads DGGITQSPKYLFRKEGQNVTLSCEQNLNHDAMYWYRQDPGQGLRLIYYSQIVNDFQKGDIAEGYSVSREKKESFPLTVTSAQKNPTAFYLCASSEDWEGAKNIQYFGAGTRLSVL.

As concerns this clone: Other DNA sequences in the sample encode the same CDR3. V is TRBV5-1 and J is TRBJ2-5; 11 positions match TRBD2. Trimming at V came to 0 bases and at J to 1 base, leaving 2 bases not matched to a gene. Germline lookup yields CDR1 SGHRS and CDR2 YFSETQ. The CDR3 is 16 residues long. The CDR3 DNA follows: TGCGCCAGCAGCTTGGCTCTAGCGGGAGGCCAAGAGACCCAGTACTTC. This sequence encodes CASSLALAGGQETQYF.

The J gene is TRBJ2-2, the V gene TRBV9, with no clear D. Trimming stripped 0 bases from V and 3 bases from J, with 9 bases between. The germline CDR1 and CDR2 sequences are SGDLS and YYNGEE. The CDR3 has 15 residues. CDR3 region: CASSVDLTYTGELFF. The CDR3, as DNA: TGTGCCAGCAGCGTAGACCTTACTTACACCGGGGAGCTGTTTTTT.

The J gene is TRBJ1-1, the V gene TRBV10-1; TRBD1 aligns across 8 bases. CDR1 is WNHNN, CDR2 SYGVQD, per germline (reference sequence). V was pared by 5 bases and J by 4 bases, with 6 bases of the junction left unmatched. CDR3 length: 14 residues. CDR3 protein: CASSPTGDGTEAFF. CDR3 DNA: TGCGCCAGCAGTCCGACAGGGGATGGCACTGAAGCTTTCTTT.

CDR3 sequence: CASSKGASGNTIYF. The CDR3 region has the DNA TGTGCCAGCAGTAAAGGGGCCTCTGGAAACACCATATATTTT. The V call is TRBV27, the J call TRBJ1-3, with D maybe TRBD1 (5 bases). The CDR3 is 14 amino acids. With 5 bases removed from V and 0 bases from J, the gap between germline ends came to 8 bases. The germline V gene has CDR1 MNHEY and CDR2 SMNVEV (reference sequence).

J is TRBJ1-2 and V is TRBV29-1, with D possibly matching TRBD1 (5 bases). Germline CDR1 is SQVTM and CDR2 is ANQGSEA. The CDR3 runs 14 residues. V was shortened by 4 bases and J by 4 bases, with 16 bases between the two germline ends. The CDR3 here is CSVVEGRNTYGYTF. CDR3 in DNA: TGCAGCGTTGTAGAGGGGCGGAATACCTATGGCTACACCTTC.

The chain has TRBV18 and TRBJ1-1, with no clear D. The CDR3 extends over 14 amino acids. The V end was cut by 1 base, the J end by 2 bases, with 8 bases between. Per the germline V gene, CDR1 is KGHSH and CDR2 is LQKENI. For the CDR3, the DNA is TGTGCCAGCTCACCACAGACTGGAAACACTGAAGCTTTCTTT. Its translation: CASSPQTGNTEAFF.

The chain is built from TRBV21-1 and TRBJ1-5; the table calls TRBD1, which could not be checked here. TRBV21-1 is a pseudogene locus. This CDR3 contains 18 residues. CDR3 in amino acids: CASSSRSRDREANRPQHF. CDR3 bases: TGTGCCAGCAGCAGCCGGTCCCGGGACAGGGAGGCTAATCGGCCCCAGCATTTT.

This clone came up once. The chain employs TRBV5-4 and TRBJ1-3, with 8 positions matching TRBD1. After removal of 2 bases from V and 2 bases from J, the junction contained 3 bases not matched to a gene. Looked up from germline, CDR1 is SGHNT and CDR2 is YYREEE (reference sequence). The CDR3 spans 15 residues. The CDR3, as DNA: TGTGCCAGCAGCTTAATGGACAGGGCTGGAAACACCATATATTTT. Its protein product is CASSLMDRAGNTIYF.

The genes are TRBV6-5 and TRBJ2-7, with 7 bases lining up with TRBD1. From germline, CDR1 is MNHEY and CDR2 SVGAGI. The CDR3 has 15 residues. The V and J ends lost 9 bases and 0 bases, in that order; junction bases with no gene match: 11. The CDR3 spells CASDTGDKSSYEQYF. DNA for the CDR3: TGTGCCAGTGATACAGGGGATAAAAGCTCCTACGAGCAGTACTTC.

This sequence joins TRBV27 and TRBJ2-7, with 7 nucleotides matching TRBD2. The V and J ends lost 2 bases and 3 bases, in that order; junction bases with no gene match: 4. This CDR3 comprises 14 residues. From germline, CDR1 is MNHEY and CDR2 SMNVEV (reference sequence). The CDR3 sequence is CASSLDASGYEQYF. CDR3 sequence (DNA): TGTGCCAGCAGTTTAGACGCTAGCGGCTACGAGCAGTACTTC.

This clone was recorded a few times. CDR3 coding DNA: TGTGCCAGCAGCCTACGTCGTCTAGCGGGAGTCCATGAGCAGTTCTTC. Encoded protein: CASSLRRLAGVHEQFF. This rearrangement joins TRBV11-2 to TRBJ2-1; 10 bases are shared with TRBD2. CDR3 size: 16 residues. The J segment lost 8 bases and the V segment lost 5 bases, leaving 12 bases of the junction unmatched. Per germline, CDR1 SGHAT and CDR2 FQNNGV.

The V call is TRBV2, the J call TRBJ1-2; possibly TRBD1 for D (5 bases). The CDR3 loop spans 15 amino acids. Germline CDR1 SNHLY, CDR2 FYNNEI. Trimming pared 2 bases from V and 4 bases from J, leaving 14 bases between. The DNA of the CDR3 is TGTGCCAGCAGTGAATCTCCAGGGCCCGCCTATGGCTACACCTTC. Encoded protein: CASSESPGPAYGYTF.

V usage is TRBV3-1 (or the pseudogene TRBV3-2) and J usage is TRBJ1-3; TRBD1 is a possible D gene (6 bases). The germline V gene encodes CDR1 LGHDT and CDR2 YNNKEL (reference sequence). The CDR3 sequence is 16 residues long. Trimming left V 1 base short and J 3 bases short, with 13 bases between. CDR3 sequence reads: CASSQATGFGGNTIYF. The CDR3 DNA follows: TGTGCCAGCAGCCAAGCCACAGGGTTTGGTGGAAACACCATATATTTT.